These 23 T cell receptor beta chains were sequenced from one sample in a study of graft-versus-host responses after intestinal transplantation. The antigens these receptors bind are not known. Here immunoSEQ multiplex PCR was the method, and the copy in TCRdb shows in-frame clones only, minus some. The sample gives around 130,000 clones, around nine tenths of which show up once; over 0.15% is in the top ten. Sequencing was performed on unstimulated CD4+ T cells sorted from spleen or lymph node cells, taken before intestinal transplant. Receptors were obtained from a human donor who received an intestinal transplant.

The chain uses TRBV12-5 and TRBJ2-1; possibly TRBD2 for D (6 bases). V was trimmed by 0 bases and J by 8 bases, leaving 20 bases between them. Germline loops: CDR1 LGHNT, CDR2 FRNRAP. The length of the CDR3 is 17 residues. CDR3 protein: CASGLVSGTLVLHEQFF. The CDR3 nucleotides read TGTGCTAGTGGTTTGGTGTCCGGGACTCTCGTTTTGCATGAGCAGTTCTTC.

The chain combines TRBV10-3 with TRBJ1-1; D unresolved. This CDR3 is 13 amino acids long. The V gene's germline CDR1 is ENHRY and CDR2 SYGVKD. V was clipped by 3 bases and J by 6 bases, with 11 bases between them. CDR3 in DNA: TGTGCCATCAGTGAAGGGAGCATCCCTGAAGCTTTCTTT. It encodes CAISEGSIPEAFF.

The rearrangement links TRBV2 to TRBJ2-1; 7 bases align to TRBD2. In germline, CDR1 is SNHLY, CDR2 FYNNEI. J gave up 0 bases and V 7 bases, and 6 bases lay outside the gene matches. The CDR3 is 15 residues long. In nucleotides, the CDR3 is TGTGCCAGCAACATACTAGCGAGCTCCTACAATGAGCAGTTCTTC. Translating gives CASNILASSYNEQFF. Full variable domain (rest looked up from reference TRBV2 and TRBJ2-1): EPEVTQTPSHQVTQMGQEVILRCVPISNHLYFYWYRQILGQKVEFLVSFYNNEISEKSEIFDDQFSVERPDGSNFTLKIRSTKLEDSAMYFCASNILASSYNEQFFGPGTRLTVL.

For the CDR3, the DNA is TGTGCCAGCAGTTACTCAGTTTACAATGAGCAGTTCTTC. This encodes CASSYSVYNEQFF. This chain links TRBV6-5 with TRBJ2-1, with no clear D. The CDR3 is 13 amino acids. Per the germline V gene, CDR1 is MNHEY and CDR2 is SVGAGI. Trimming shortened V by 0 bases and J by 4 bases, and 4 bases separated the two germline ends.

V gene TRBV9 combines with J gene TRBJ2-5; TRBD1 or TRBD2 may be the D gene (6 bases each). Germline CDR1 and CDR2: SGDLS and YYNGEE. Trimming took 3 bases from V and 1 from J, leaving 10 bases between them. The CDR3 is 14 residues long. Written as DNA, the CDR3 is TGTGCCAGCAGCGCACCGGGGGCCCAAGAGACCCAGTACTTC. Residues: CASSAPGAQETQYF.

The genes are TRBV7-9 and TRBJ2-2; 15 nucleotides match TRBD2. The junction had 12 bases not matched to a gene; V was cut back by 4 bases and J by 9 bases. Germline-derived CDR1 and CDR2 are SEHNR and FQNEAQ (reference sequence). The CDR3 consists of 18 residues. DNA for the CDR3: TGTGCCAGCAGCTCCCTTGGACTAGCGGGGGGGCCCCCGAGGGAGCTGTTTTTT. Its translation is CASSSLGLAGGPPRELFF.

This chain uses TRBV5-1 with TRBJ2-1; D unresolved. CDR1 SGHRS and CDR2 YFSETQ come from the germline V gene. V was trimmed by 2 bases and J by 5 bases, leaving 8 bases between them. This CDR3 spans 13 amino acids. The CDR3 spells CASSFLFNNEQFF. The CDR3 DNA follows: TGCGCCAGCAGCTTCCTCTTCAACAATGAGCAGTTCTTC.

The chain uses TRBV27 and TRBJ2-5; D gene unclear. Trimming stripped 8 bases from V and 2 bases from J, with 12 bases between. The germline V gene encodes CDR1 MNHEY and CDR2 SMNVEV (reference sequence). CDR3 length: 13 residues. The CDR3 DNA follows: TGTGCCAGCGGGCCAGCAGGACAAGAGACCCAGTACTTC. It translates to CASGPAGQETQYF.

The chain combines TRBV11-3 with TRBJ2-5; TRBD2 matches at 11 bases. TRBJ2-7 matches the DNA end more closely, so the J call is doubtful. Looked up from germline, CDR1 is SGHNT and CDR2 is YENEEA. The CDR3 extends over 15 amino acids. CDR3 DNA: TGTGCCAGCAGCTACCTAGCGGGGGGCCCCTACGAGCAGTACTTC. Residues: CASSYLAGGPYEQYF.

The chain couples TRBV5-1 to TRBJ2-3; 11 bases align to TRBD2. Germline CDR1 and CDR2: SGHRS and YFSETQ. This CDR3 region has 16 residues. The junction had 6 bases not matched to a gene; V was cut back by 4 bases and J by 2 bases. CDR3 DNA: TGCGCCAGCAGCGGGACTAGCGGAGCCCACACAGATACGCAGTATTTT. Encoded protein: CASSGTSGAHTDTQYF.

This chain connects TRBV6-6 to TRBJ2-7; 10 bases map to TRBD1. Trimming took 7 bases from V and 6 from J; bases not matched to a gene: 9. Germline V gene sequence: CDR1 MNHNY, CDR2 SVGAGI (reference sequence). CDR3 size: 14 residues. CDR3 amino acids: CASNSGTGVGEQYF. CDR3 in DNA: TGTGCCAGCAACTCGGGGACAGGGGTTGGCGAGCAGTACTTC.

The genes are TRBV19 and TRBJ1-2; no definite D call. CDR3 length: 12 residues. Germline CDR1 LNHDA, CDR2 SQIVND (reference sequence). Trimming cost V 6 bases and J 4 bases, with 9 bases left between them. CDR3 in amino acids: CASSKLGYGYTF. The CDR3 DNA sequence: TGTGCCAGTAGCAAGCTAGGCTATGGCTACACCTTC.

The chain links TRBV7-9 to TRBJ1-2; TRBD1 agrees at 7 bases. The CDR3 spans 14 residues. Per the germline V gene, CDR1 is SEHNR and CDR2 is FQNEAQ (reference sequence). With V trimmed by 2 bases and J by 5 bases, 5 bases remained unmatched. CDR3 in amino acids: CASSLQQGSYGYTF. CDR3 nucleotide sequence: TGTGCCAGCAGCTTACAACAGGGGTCGTATGGCTACACCTTC.

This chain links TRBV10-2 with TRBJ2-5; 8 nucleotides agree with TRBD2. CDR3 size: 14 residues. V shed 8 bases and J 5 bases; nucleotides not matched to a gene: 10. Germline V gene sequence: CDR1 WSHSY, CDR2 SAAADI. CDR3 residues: CASREGGGRETQYF. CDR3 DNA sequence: TGCGCCAGCCGGGAGGGCGGGGGGCGGGAGACCCAGTACTTC.

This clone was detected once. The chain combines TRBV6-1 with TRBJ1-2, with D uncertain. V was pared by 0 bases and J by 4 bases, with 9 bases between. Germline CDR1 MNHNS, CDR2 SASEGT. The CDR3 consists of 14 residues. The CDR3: CASSEALAPYGYTF. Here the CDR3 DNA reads TGTGCCAGCAGTGAAGCGCTGGCACCCTATGGCTACACCTTC.

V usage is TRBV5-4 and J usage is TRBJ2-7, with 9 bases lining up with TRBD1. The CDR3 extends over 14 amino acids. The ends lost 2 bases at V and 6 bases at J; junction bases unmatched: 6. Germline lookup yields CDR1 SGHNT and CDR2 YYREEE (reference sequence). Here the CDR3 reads CASSFQGTGSEQYF. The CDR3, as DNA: TGTGCCAGCAGCTTTCAAGGGACAGGGTCCGAGCAGTACTTC.

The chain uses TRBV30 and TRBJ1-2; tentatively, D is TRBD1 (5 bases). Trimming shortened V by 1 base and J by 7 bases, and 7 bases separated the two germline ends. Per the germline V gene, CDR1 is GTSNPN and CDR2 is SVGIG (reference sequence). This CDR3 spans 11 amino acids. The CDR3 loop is CAWSGGAGYTF. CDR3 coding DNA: TGTGCCTGGAGTGGCGGGGCTGGCTACACCTTC.

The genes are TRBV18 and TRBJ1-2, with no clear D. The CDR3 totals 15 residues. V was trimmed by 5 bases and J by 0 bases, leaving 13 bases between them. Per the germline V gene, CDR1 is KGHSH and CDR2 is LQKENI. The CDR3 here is CASSSSETTNYGYTF. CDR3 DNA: TGTGCCAGCTCATCCTCAGAGACTACTAACTATGGCTACACCTTC.

The CDR3 DNA sequence: TGTGCCTGGAGTGGAGAATACGAGCAGTACTTC. It translates to CAWSGEYEQYF. The chain couples TRBV30 to TRBJ2-7, with D hard to call. With 1 base removed from V and 4 bases from J, the gap between germline ends came to 5 bases. Looked up from germline, CDR1 is GTSNPN and CDR2 is SVGIG (reference sequence). The CDR3 runs 11 residues.

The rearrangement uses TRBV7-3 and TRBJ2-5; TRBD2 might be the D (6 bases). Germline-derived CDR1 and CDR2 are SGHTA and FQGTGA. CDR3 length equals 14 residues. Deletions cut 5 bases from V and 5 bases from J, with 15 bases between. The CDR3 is CASSPVAGRETQYF. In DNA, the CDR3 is TGTGCCAGCAGCCCCGTAGCAGGGAGGGAGACCCAGTACTTC.

The CDR3 DNA reads TGTGCCAGCAGCCGGACCGGGACTAGCGGGGGAACCCAGTACTTC. Translated, it gives CASSRTGTSGGTQYF. V gene TRBV11-2 combines with J gene TRBJ2-5, with TRBD2 identical over 14 bases. The germline CDR1 and CDR2 sequences are SGHAT and FQNNGV. The CDR3 spans 15 residues. The J segment lost 8 bases and the V segment lost 5 bases, leaving 7 bases of the junction unmatched.

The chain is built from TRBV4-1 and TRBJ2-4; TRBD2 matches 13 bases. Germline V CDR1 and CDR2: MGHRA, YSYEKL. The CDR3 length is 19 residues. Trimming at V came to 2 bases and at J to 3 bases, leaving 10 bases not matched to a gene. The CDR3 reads CASSQPTSGGGALKNIQYF. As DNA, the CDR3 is TGCGCCAGCAGCCAACCAACTAGCGGGGGGGGAGCCCTCAAAAACATTCAGTACTTC.

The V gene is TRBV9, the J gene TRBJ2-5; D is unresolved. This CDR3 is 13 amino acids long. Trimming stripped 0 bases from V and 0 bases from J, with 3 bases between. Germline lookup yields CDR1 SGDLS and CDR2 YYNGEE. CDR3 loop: CASSVEDQETQYF. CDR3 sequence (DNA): TGTGCCAGCAGCGTAGAGGACCAAGAGACCCAGTACTTC. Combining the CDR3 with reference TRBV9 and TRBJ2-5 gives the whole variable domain DSGVTQTPKHLITATGQRVTLRCSPRSGDLSVYWYQQSLDQGLQFLIQYYNGEERAKGNILERFSAQQFPDLHSELNLSSLELGDSALYFCASSVEDQETQYFGPGTRLLVL.